This entry lists 14 T cell receptor beta chains sequenced from one sample in a study of shared clonotypes between healthy human individuals. Produced via immunoSEQ multiplex PCR; TCRdb's table is partial and in-frame only. Of under 600,000 clones listed, 75% to 80% are singletons. The sequencing input was PBMCs. These receptors came from a woman in her 40s in good health. Some clones in this sample may be carry-over from other donors' samples.

V usage is TRBV25-1 and J usage is TRBJ1-1, with D possibly TRBD1 on 5 matching bases. Trimming shortened V by 7 bases and J by 5 bases, and 14 bases separated the two germline ends. This CDR3 contains 13 residues. Germline CDR1 MGHDK, CDR2 SYGVNS. The CDR3 nucleotides are TGTGCCAGCACCGAATCAGGGAGGACTGAAGCTTTCTTT. Its protein product is CASTESGRTEAFF.

The gene calls are TRBV4-1 and TRBJ2-7; TRBD2 matches 10 bases. The trim removed 2 bases at V and 6 bases at J, leaving 7 bases unmatched. This CDR3 spans 15 amino acids. Germline-derived CDR1 and CDR2 are MGHRA and YSYEKL. The CDR3 nucleotides are TGCGCCAGCAGCCAACCTAGCGGGAGAATGGGCGAGCAGTACTTC. Translated: CASSQPSGRMGEQYF.

This chain links TRBV15 with TRBJ2-7; weak D call: TRBD2 (6 bases). Germline V gene lookup returns CDR1 LNHNV and CDR2 YYDKDF (reference sequence). V gave up 1 base and J gave up 2 bases, with 9 bases separating them. There are 14 residues in the CDR3. The CDR3: CATSRGGGAYEQYF. As DNA, the CDR3 is TGTGCCACCAGCAGAGGAGGAGGGGCCTACGAGCAGTACTTC. The complete variable domain, with remaining parts taken from reference TRBV15 and TRBJ2-7, reads DAMVIQNPRYQVTQFGKPVTLSCSQTLNHNVMYWYQQKSSQAPKLLFHYYDKDFNNEADTPDNFQSRRPNTSFCFLDIRSPGLGDTAMYLCATSRGGGAYEQYFGPGTRLTVT.

The V gene is TRBV19, the J gene TRBJ2-3, with unresolved D. V was shortened by 5 bases and J by 6 bases, with 15 bases between the two germline ends. Germline CDR1 and CDR2: LNHDA and SQIVND (reference sequence). The CDR3 covers 14 residues. Here the CDR3 reads CASSPQMGLDTQYF. CDR3 DNA sequence: TGTGCCAGTAGTCCCCAGATGGGGTTGGATACGCAGTATTTT. The full variable domain, with the rest looked up from reference TRBV19 and TRBJ2-3, is DGGITQSPKYLFRKEGQNVTLSCEQNLNHDAMYWYRQDPGQGLRLIYYSQIVNDFQKGDIAEGYSVSREKKESFPLTVTSAQKNPTAFYLCASSPQMGLDTQYFGPGTRLTVL.

This rearrangement joins TRBV7-8 to TRBJ2-7; TRBD2 might be the D (5 bases). V gave up 1 base and J gave up 0 bases, with 13 bases separating them. The germline gives CDR1 SGHVS, CDR2 FQNEAQ. This CDR3 is built from 16 residues. CDR3 DNA: TGTGCCAGCAGCTTAGGCCGGACTCTCACCTCCTACGAGCAGTACTTC. Translating it yields CASSLGRTLTSYEQYF.

V gene TRBV6-5 combines with J gene TRBJ1-4, with a weak D call TRBD1 (6 bases). Between the trimmed V and J ends, which lost 5 bases and 8 bases, there was a span of 18 bases. Germline values: CDR1 MNHEY, CDR2 SVGAGI. The CDR3 is 15 residues long. The CDR3, as DNA: TGTGCCAGCAGTCACGCTCCGGGACAATCCGAAAAACTGTTTTTT. Translated, it gives CASSHAPGQSEKLFF.

The chain is built from TRBV10-2 and TRBJ2-2; 7 bases fit TRBD1. V was clipped by 10 bases and J by 3 bases; unmatched bases: 8. Germline V gives CDR1 WSHSY, CDR2 SAAADI. The CDR3 contains 14 residues. CDR3 sequence (DNA): TGCGCCACAGACAGGGAACTCTACACCGGGGAGCTGTTTTTT. Translating gives CATDRELYTGELFF.

This chain joins TRBV6-1 and TRBJ1-3, with D possibly being TRBD1 (6 bases). The CDR3 has 15 residues. Between the trimmed V and J ends, which lost 5 bases and 3 bases, there was a span of 14 bases. Germline V lookup: CDR1 MNHNS, CDR2 SASEGT. The CDR3: CASSSQGGYGNTIYF. In nucleotides, the CDR3 is TGTGCCAGCAGTTCACAGGGAGGGTATGGAAACACCATATATTTT.

This clone was counted between two and nine times. The rearrangement joins TRBV18 to TRBJ1-1; possibly TRBD1 for D (6 bases). There are 14 residues in the CDR3. V was shortened by 5 bases and J by 1 base, with 11 bases between the two germline ends. CDR1 is KGHSH and CDR2 is LQKENI in the germline V gene. The CDR3 DNA reads as TGTGCCAGCTCATTACAGGGTACGAACACTGAAGCTTTCTTT. Protein: CASSLQGTNTEAFF.

Points on this clone: With a much larger clone just one base away, this may be a read error. Other nucleotide sequences in the sample specify the same CDR3. This chain joins TRBV13 and TRBJ1-1; weak D call: TRBD1 (5 bases). CDR1 is PRHDT and CDR2 is FYEKMQ in the germline V gene (reference sequence). The CDR3 extends over 14 amino acids. CDR3 bases: TGTGCCAGCAGCCTAGGCAGGGCTGGCACTGAAGCTTTCTTT. Its protein product is CASSLGRAGTEAFF.

The chain employs TRBV30 and TRBJ2-3; D is unclear. Trimming shortened V by 0 bases and J by 2 bases, and 6 bases separated the two germline ends. Germline V CDR1 and CDR2: GTSNPN, SVGIG (reference sequence). CDR3 size: 13 residues. CDR3 residues: CAWSVGNTDTQYF. CDR3 bases: TGTGCCTGGAGTGTGGGGAACACAGATACGCAGTATTTT.

In DNA form, the CDR3 reads TGTGCCAGCAGTTATAGGGCATTACAAGCTCAGACCCAGTACTTC. This gives the protein CASSYRALQAQTQYF. V usage is TRBV6-5 and J usage is TRBJ2-5; D call uncertain. Between the trimmed V and J ends, which lost 3 bases and 6 bases, there was a span of 17 bases. Germline lookup yields CDR1 MNHEY and CDR2 SVGAGI. CDR3 length: 15 residues.

The V call is TRBV5-1, the J call TRBJ2-7; D is perhaps TRBD2 (6 bases). The CDR3 loop spans 15 amino acids. V was pared by 4 bases and J by 7 bases, with 21 bases between. CDR1 and CDR2 from the germline V gene are SGHRS and YFSETQ. The CDR3 spells CASSVIGTSSREQYF. The CDR3 DNA follows: TGCGCCAGCAGCGTTATTGGGACTTCTTCTCGGGAGCAGTACTTC.

The chain joins TRBV29-1 to TRBJ2-7; the D is unclear. This CDR3 contains 13 residues. CDR1 is SQVTM and CDR2 is ANQGSEA in the germline V gene. Trimming took off 3 bases at V and 7 bases at J, with 16 bases between the two ends. For the CDR3, the DNA is TGCAGCGTTGACATGGGCAGGTCTGGAGAGCAGTACTTC. Its protein product is CSVDMGRSGEQYF.